The entry below describes one TCR beta chain. Data came from immunoSEQ multiplex PCR; TCRdb stores just in-frame clones and leaves some out. The sample comprises about 260,000 clones, approximately 90% of which are singletons, and approximately 0.9% rests with the top ten. The study recruited people aged about 18 to 90 years across some 23 US areas. Researchers sorted participants into cohorts using their self-reported clinical history. The data derive from a study of blood T cell repertoires in COVID-19. Study background: Samples came from the United States, Italy and Spain, spanning acute and convalescent COVID-19.

Trimming shortened V by 5 bases and J by 0 bases, and 14 bases separated the two germline ends. Germline V gene data show CDR1 as MDHEN and CDR2 as SYDVKM. This CDR3 contains 16 residues. The source of this sequence is a man aged 50 to 59 who had been exposed to COVID-19. Material for sequencing was PBMCs or T cells enriched from blood (not recorded which). J is TRBJ1-5 and V is TRBV28, with D possibly TRBD1 on 6 matching bases. As DNA, the CDR3 is TGTGCCAGCAGTCTATCGGGACAATATAGCAATCAGCCCCAGCATTTT. Translating it yields CASSLSGQYSNQPQHF.